This entry describes one T cell receptor (beta chain). Antigen unknown. This sample is drawn from a study of CD4+ T cells in melanoma. The study's findings and limits: CD8+ T cell, macrophage and B cell function reportedly correlated with neoantigen-specific CD4+ T cells. In melanoma, neoantigen-specific CD4+ T cells reportedly differed in differentiation state.

The table came from immunoSEQ multiplex PCR; TCRdb's copy has only in-frame clones and leaves some out. The repertoire has some 120,000 clones, 80% to 95% of them found once; the top ten carry less than 4%. The sample comprised peripheral blood. The receptor's source is a human donor with melanoma.

DNA of the CDR3: TGTGCCAGCTCTCCTGGACGGTCCTATGGCTACACCTTC. This encodes CASSPGRSYGYTF. The J gene is TRBJ1-2, the V gene TRBV7-6; D is ambiguous. Germline CDR1 is SGHVS and CDR2 is FNYEAQ. Trimming cost V 8 bases and J 4 bases, with 14 bases left between them. The CDR3 totals 13 residues.